This T cell receptor beta chain derives from a study of T-cell reconstitution after alpha-beta-depleted transplantation in children. Study conclusions and caveats: At the one-year point after transplant, T-cell counts and TCRbeta diversity were found to come mostly from T cells that had been newly produced. Surviving recipient T cells and thymic progenitors produced the high day-60 TCRbeta diversity seen in some patients. Expanded clones from the graft, numbering several hundred, reportedly supplied alpha-beta T cells about two months after transplant.

This clonotype came up many times. Its antigen is as yet unknown. Unique molecular identifiers were incorporated when the TCRbeta library was constructed. TCRdb called the PCR reads again in MiXCR, with one record for every CDR3 protein. The sample lists 150,000 to 200,000 distinct CDR3 sequences; 11% were seen once. This CDR3 comprises 17 residues. In germline, CDR1 is MDHEN, CDR2 SYDVKM. V lost 2 bases, J lost 2 bases, and 11 bases stayed unmatched. The origin of this receptor is a boy aged 2 to 10 with acute myeloid leukemia, due to receive a stem cell transplant. Source: PBMCs, taken before TCRalphabeta/CD19-depleted stem cell transplant. V is TRBV28 and J is TRBJ2-5, with 7 nucleotides matching TRBD2. This CDR3 reads CASSLKFWLAEQETQYF. The CDR3 DNA sequence: TGTGCCAGCAGTTTAAAGTTTTGGCTAGCGGAACAAGAGACCCAGTACTTC.